This TCR beta chain was recorded in a study of T-cell memory formation after mild COVID-19. Findings and limits, study-wide: Mainly in CM and EM were contracting CD4+ clones; CD8+ were in EMRA. Cross-reactive memory appears to have joined, as suggested by some responding clones showing up in pre-infection memory.

TCRdb re-derived calls from the 5' RACE reads in MiXCR, one entry per CDR3 protein. The data hold a few hundred thousand distinct CDR3 sequences, with 14% observed a single time. Concerning this clonotype: The antigen is undetermined.

Sequenced: PBMCs or a T cell subset sorted from them (not recorded which). This receptor was identified in a man aged 18 to 30 who had mild COVID-19 (a few samples of this study predate the infection). Cell type and time point are not known.

CDR3 nucleotide sequence: TGTGCCAGCAGTCACTGGACGTGGGAGGGGGTCGAGCAGTACTTC. This codes for CASSHWTWEGVEQYF. The chain joins TRBV25-1 to TRBJ2-7; D is perhaps TRBD2 (7 bases). The germline V gene has CDR1 MGHDK and CDR2 SYGVNS. This CDR3 spans 15 amino acids. With 5 bases removed from V and 6 bases from J, the gap between germline ends came to 20 bases.